The TCR beta chain under discussion was sequenced for a study of memory CD4+ T cells and cytomegalovirus serostatus. Here immunoSEQ multiplex PCR was the method, and the copy in TCRdb shows in-frame clones only, minus some. Of more than 40,000 clones listed, 76% are singletons. The sort gate was single viable CD3+CD4+CD8-CD45RO+ cells for memory CD4+ T cells. The CDR3 is made up of 13 amino acids. V was cut by 3 bases and J by 1 base, with 7 bases left in between. Germline V gene sequence: CDR1 MDHEN, CDR2 SYDVKM. The source is an adult in good health and CMV-seronegative. This rearrangement joins TRBV28 to TRBJ2-7; the D gene is possibly TRBD1 (5 bases). The sample comprised memory CD4+ T cells from blood. CDR3 coding DNA: TGTGCCAGCAGTTTTCCAGGGTCCTACGAGCAGTACTTC. Protein: CASSFPGSYEQYF.